This T cell receptor beta chain came from a study of blood T cell repertoires in COVID-19. Profiled with immunoSEQ multiplex PCR; TCRdb holds only in-frame clones, not every one. The profile shows around 300,000 clones, roughly nine tenths of them singletons. All enrollees were about 18 to 89 years old and from about two dozen US areas. Cohorts were assigned according to the clinical history that participants reported. Recovered status in Cohort 3 required two negative PCRs, clearance, or symptom resolution. The sequence was collected from a woman aged 40 to 55 who had recovered from COVID-19. Sequencing was done on a sample of PBMCs or T cells enriched from blood (not recorded which).

The CDR3 DNA is TGTGCCAGCAGTAGCCAGGGTAGCACGCAGTTCTTC. Protein sequence: CASSSQGSTQFF. The chain uses TRBV2 and TRBJ2-1; possible D gene TRBD1, 5 bases. V dropped 5 bases and J dropped 12 bases, with 14 bases sitting between them. The CDR3 contains 12 residues. Germline lookup yields CDR1 SNHLY and CDR2 FYNNEI.